These T cell receptor beta chains were read from a single sample in a study of OX40 agonist ivuxolimab in advanced cancers. The assay was immunoSEQ multiplex PCR, and TCRdb's table has in-frame clones only and misses some. The sample yields under 90,000 clones, around 85% seen once. Source: CD4+ or CD8+ T cells sorted from blood, taken in a trial of the OX40 agonist ivuxolimab. The origin of the receptors is an adult with an advanced solid tumor such as melanoma, head and neck, liver or kidney cancer. Both conserved end residues are part of each CDR3. Each record gives: D gene, V gene, clone size, J gene, CDR3 DNA, CDR3 protein. D genes are given only for firm matches. Only part of the rows carry a size: once, few, many, or a class if the clone is expanded.

d_call: NA
v_call: TRBV7-2
clone_size: NA
j_call: TRBJ2-5
cdr3_nt: TGTGCCAGCAGCTTAGTGGGGGCCTGGGGGGAGACCCAGTACTTC
cdr3_aa: CASSLVGAWGETQYF

d_call: NA
v_call: TRBV7-9
clone_size: NA
j_call: TRBJ1-4
cdr3_nt: TGTGCCAGCAGCTTAGTTGAAAAACTGTTTTTT
cdr3_aa: CASSLVEKLFF

d_call: TRBD1
v_call: TRBV5-1
clone_size: NA
j_call: TRBJ2-1
cdr3_nt: TGCGCCAGCAGCCCCTACCGGGACAGCAATGAGCAGTTCTTC
cdr3_aa: CASSPYRDSNEQFF

d_call: TRBD1
v_call: TRBV30
clone_size: NA
j_call: TRBJ2-7
cdr3_nt: TGTGCCTGGAGTGTACCCGGGACAGGGACCTACGAGCAGTACTTC
cdr3_aa: CAWSVPGTGTYEQYF

d_call: NA
v_call: TRBV6-1
clone_size: NA
j_call: TRBJ1-5
cdr3_nt: TGTGCCAGCAAAGGGGGGTATCAGCCCCAGCATTTT
cdr3_aa: CASKGGYQPQHF

d_call: NA
v_call: TRBV18
clone_size: few
j_call: TRBJ2-5
cdr3_nt: TGTGCCAGCTCACCTGGGGTTGGAAAAGAGACCCAGTACTTC
cdr3_aa: CASSPGVGKETQYF

d_call: TRBD2
v_call: TRBV28
clone_size: NA
j_call: TRBJ2-3
cdr3_nt: TGTGCCAGCAGTCGAGTACCGGGACTAGCGGGAGACCGGTTCACAGATACGCAGTATTTT
cdr3_aa: CASSRVPGLAGDRFTDTQYF

d_call: NA
v_call: TRBV18
clone_size: NA
j_call: TRBJ2-6
cdr3_nt: TGTGCCAGCTCACCGGCGCGCTCTGGGGCCAACGTCCTGACTTTC
cdr3_aa: CASSPARSGANVLTF

d_call: TRBD1
v_call: TRBV5-1
clone_size: NA
j_call: TRBJ2-3
cdr3_nt: TGCGCCAGCAGCTTGGCCGGGACAGCCACCTTAAATACGCAGTATTTT
cdr3_aa: CASSLAGTATLNTQYF

d_call: NA
v_call: TRBV25-1
clone_size: NA
j_call: TRBJ2-2
cdr3_nt: TGTGCCAGCACCAGAGGGAACACCGGGGAGCTGTTTTTT
cdr3_aa: CASTRGNTGELFF

d_call: NA
v_call: TRBV9
clone_size: NA
j_call: TRBJ1-6
cdr3_nt: TGTGCCAGCAGCGTACTCGATGTCGGAGGGATTTCACCCCTCCACTTT
cdr3_aa: CASSVLDVGGISPLHF

d_call: TRBD1
v_call: TRBV28
clone_size: few
j_call: TRBJ1-3
cdr3_nt: TGTGCCAGCAGCAGAGGACAGGGGGCAAACACCATATATTTT
cdr3_aa: CASSRGQGANTIYF

d_call: NA
v_call: TRBV6-1
clone_size: NA
j_call: TRBJ1-1
cdr3_nt: TGTGCCAGCAGTGCAGAAAGGTCAGGGAACACTGAAGCTTTCTTT
cdr3_aa: CASSAERSGNTEAFF

d_call: TRBD1
v_call: TRBV28
clone_size: NA
j_call: TRBJ1-1
cdr3_nt: TGTGCCAGCATCCAAATTGGGGAGGGGGCGTATGAAGCTTTCTTT
cdr3_aa: CASIQIGEGAYEAFF

d_call: NA
v_call: TRBV5-1
clone_size: NA
j_call: TRBJ2-7
cdr3_nt: TGCGCCAGCAGCCACGGGAAGGGCTACGAGCAGTACTTC
cdr3_aa: CASSHGKGYEQYF

d_call: TRBD2
v_call: TRBV15
clone_size: NA
j_call: TRBJ2-3
cdr3_nt: TGTGCCACCAGCAGCCCGGGACTAGCGGGATCGAGCGTGGATACGCAGTATTTT
cdr3_aa: CATSSPGLAGSSVDTQYF

d_call: TRBD2
v_call: TRBV5-1
clone_size: NA
j_call: TRBJ2-1
cdr3_nt: TGCGCCAGCAGCTTGGGACTAGCGGGAGGGAGTTACAATGAGCAGTTCTTC
cdr3_aa: CASSLGLAGGSYNEQFF

d_call: NA
v_call: TRBV15
clone_size: NA
j_call: TRBJ2-1
cdr3_nt: TGTGCCACCAGCAGAGATCGCACAGCTCAGTTCTTC
cdr3_aa: CATSRDRTAQFF

d_call: NA
v_call: TRBV15
clone_size: NA
j_call: TRBJ1-2
cdr3_nt: TGTGCCACCAGCAGGCGGATCGGGGGCTATAACTATGGCTACACCTTC
cdr3_aa: CATSRRIGGYNYGYTF

d_call: NA
v_call: TRBV29-1
clone_size: NA
j_call: TRBJ2-5
cdr3_nt: TGCAGCGTTGATCCAGAGACCCAGTACTTC
cdr3_aa: CSVDPETQYF

d_call: NA
v_call: TRBV5-8
clone_size: NA
j_call: TRBJ2-5
cdr3_nt: TGTGCCAGCAGCTTGTATGGCGGACGAGAGACCCAGTACTTC
cdr3_aa: CASSLYGGRETQYF

d_call: NA
v_call: TRBV7-2
clone_size: NA
j_call: TRBJ2-7
cdr3_nt: TGTGCCAGCAGCTGGGACCCCTTCTACGAGCAGTACTTC
cdr3_aa: CASSWDPFYEQYF

d_call: NA
v_call: TRBV5-5
clone_size: NA
j_call: TRBJ2-7
cdr3_nt: TGTGCCAGCAGCTCTCCTGGGACCGGGGAGCAGTACTTC
cdr3_aa: CASSSPGTGEQYF

d_call: NA
v_call: TRBV5-6
clone_size: NA
j_call: TRBJ2-5
cdr3_nt: TGTGCCAGCAGCTTGGGACTAGAGGAGACCCAGTACTTC
cdr3_aa: CASSLGLEETQYF

d_call: NA
v_call: TRBV27
clone_size: NA
j_call: TRBJ1-2
cdr3_nt: TGTGCCAGCAGTTTTGAAGGGAAGAGGGGGTATGGCTACACCTTC
cdr3_aa: CASSFEGKRGYGYTF

d_call: TRBD2
v_call: TRBV2
clone_size: NA
j_call: TRBJ2-1
cdr3_nt: TGTGCCAGCAAAGCTCCGCCGGGACTAGCGGGAGGCAATGAGCAGTTCTTC
cdr3_aa: CASKAPPGLAGGNEQFF

d_call: TRBD1
v_call: TRBV14
clone_size: NA
j_call: TRBJ1-2
cdr3_nt: TGTGCCAGCAGCCAAACGGGACAGGCTAACTATGGCTACACCTTC
cdr3_aa: CASSQTGQANYGYTF

d_call: NA
v_call: TRBV6-6
clone_size: NA
j_call: TRBJ2-7
cdr3_nt: TGTGCCAGCAGTTACCCCCCGGGGACCTCCTACGAGCAGTACTTC
cdr3_aa: CASSYPPGTSYEQYF

d_call: TRBD1
v_call: TRBV7-9
clone_size: few
j_call: TRBJ1-2
cdr3_nt: TGTGCCAGCAGTAGGGACAGGTTTGACAAAGGCTACACCTTC
cdr3_aa: CASSRDRFDKGYTF

d_call: NA
v_call: TRBV7-9
clone_size: once
j_call: TRBJ2-7
cdr3_nt: TGTGCCAGCAGCTTAGGAAGGCCTAGCCTCGCCTACGAGCAGTACTTC
cdr3_aa: CASSLGRPSLAYEQYF

d_call: NA
v_call: TRBV2
clone_size: NA
j_call: TRBJ1-2
cdr3_nt: TGTGCCAGCCGCCGACAGTTTTTCGATGGCTACACCTTC
cdr3_aa: CASRRQFFDGYTF

d_call: NA
v_call: TRBV7-8
clone_size: NA
j_call: TRBJ2-3
cdr3_nt: TGTGCCAGCAGCTTCGAGGGGTATAGCGTCACAGATACGCAGTATTTT
cdr3_aa: CASSFEGYSVTDTQYF

d_call: TRBD2
v_call: TRBV5-1
clone_size: NA
j_call: TRBJ2-1
cdr3_nt: TGCGCCAGCAGCTTGGCCGGGACTAGCGGGCGAGAGCAGTTCTTC
cdr3_aa: CASSLAGTSGREQFF

d_call: NA
v_call: TRBV10-2
clone_size: NA
j_call: TRBJ1-3
cdr3_nt: TGCGCCAGCAGGATAACTGGAAACACCATATATTTT
cdr3_aa: CASRITGNTIYF

d_call: NA
v_call: TRBV18
clone_size: few
j_call: TRBJ1-1
cdr3_nt: TGTGCCAGCTCACCACCTTCCGGGCTCGGGAGGACCACTGAAGCTTTCTTT
cdr3_aa: CASSPPSGLGRTTEAFF

d_call: NA
v_call: TRBV19
clone_size: once
j_call: TRBJ1-2
cdr3_nt: TGTGCCAGTAGTGTCCGGGCCAGAGGCTATGGCTACACCTTC
cdr3_aa: CASSVRARGYGYTF

d_call: NA
v_call: TRBV28
clone_size: NA
j_call: TRBJ1-5
cdr3_nt: TGTGCCAGCAGTTTTTTTGATCAGCCCCAGCATTTT
cdr3_aa: CASSFFDQPQHF

d_call: NA
v_call: TRBV2
clone_size: NA
j_call: TRBJ1-1
cdr3_nt: TGTGCCAGCAGATCGGACTGGAACACTGAAGCTTTCTTT
cdr3_aa: CASRSDWNTEAFF

d_call: NA
v_call: TRBV19
clone_size: few
j_call: TRBJ1-5
cdr3_nt: TGTGCCAGTAGTATAGAACAGGTCAATCAGCCCCAGCATTTT
cdr3_aa: CASSIEQVNQPQHF

d_call: NA
v_call: TRBV19
clone_size: NA
j_call: TRBJ1-5
cdr3_nt: TGTGCCAGTAGCATGGCCCGAAGCCCAAACAATCAGCCCCAGCATTTT
cdr3_aa: CASSMARSPNNQPQHF

d_call: NA
v_call: TRBV7-9
clone_size: NA
j_call: TRBJ2-3
cdr3_nt: TGTGCCAGCAGCTTACCGGGGCCCACAGATACGCAGTATTTT
cdr3_aa: CASSLPGPTDTQYF

d_call: TRBD2
v_call: TRBV7-9
clone_size: NA
j_call: TRBJ2-1
cdr3_nt: TGTGCCACACCGACCCGCGGGGGTGACAATGAGCAGTTCTTC
cdr3_aa: CATPTRGGDNEQFF